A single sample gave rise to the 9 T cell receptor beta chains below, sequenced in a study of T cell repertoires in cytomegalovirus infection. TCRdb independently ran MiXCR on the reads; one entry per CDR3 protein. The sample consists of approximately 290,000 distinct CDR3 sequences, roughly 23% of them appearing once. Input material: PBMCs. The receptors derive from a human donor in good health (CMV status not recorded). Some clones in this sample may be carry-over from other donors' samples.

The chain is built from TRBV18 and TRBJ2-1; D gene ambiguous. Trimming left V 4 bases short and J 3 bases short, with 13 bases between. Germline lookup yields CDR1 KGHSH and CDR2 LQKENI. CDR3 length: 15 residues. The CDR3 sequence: CASSRGSVDYNEQFF. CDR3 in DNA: TGTGCCAGCTCACGGGGTAGTGTTGACTACAATGAGCAGTTCTTC.

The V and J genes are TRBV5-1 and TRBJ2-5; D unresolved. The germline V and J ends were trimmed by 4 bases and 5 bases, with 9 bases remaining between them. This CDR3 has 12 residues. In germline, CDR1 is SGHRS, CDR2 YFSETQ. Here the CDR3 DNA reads TGCGCCAGCAGCCCTGCCCGGGAGACCCAGTACTTC. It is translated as CASSPARETQYF. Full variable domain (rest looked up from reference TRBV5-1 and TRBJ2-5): KAGVTQTPRYLIKTRGQQVTLSCSPISGHRSVSWYQQTPGQGLQFLFEYFSETQRNKGNFPGRFSGRQFSNSRSEMNVSTLELGDSALYLCASSPARETQYFGPGTRLLVL.

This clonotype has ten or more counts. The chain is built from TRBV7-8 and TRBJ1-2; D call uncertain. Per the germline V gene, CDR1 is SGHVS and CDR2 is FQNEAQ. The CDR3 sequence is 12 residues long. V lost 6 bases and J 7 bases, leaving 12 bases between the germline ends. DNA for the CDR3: TGTGCCAGCAGTGAGGATCATGCTGGCTACACCTTC. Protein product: CASSEDHAGYTF.

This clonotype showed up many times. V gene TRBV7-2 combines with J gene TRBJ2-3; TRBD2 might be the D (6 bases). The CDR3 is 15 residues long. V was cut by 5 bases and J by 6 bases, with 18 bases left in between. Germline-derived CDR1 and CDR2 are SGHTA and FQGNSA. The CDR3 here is CASSPGGAGEDTQYF. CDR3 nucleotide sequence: TGTGCCAGCAGCCCCGGAGGGGCTGGGGAGGATACGCAGTATTTT.

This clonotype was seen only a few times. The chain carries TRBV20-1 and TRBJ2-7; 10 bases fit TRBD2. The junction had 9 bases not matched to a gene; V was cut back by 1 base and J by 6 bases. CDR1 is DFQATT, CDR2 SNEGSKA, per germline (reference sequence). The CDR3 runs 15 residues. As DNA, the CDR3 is TGCAGTGCTAGAGCACCTAGCGGGAGTATGGGCGAGCAGTACTTC. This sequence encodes CSARAPSGSMGEQYF.

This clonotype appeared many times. The chain's CDR3 is CASSLGETREQFF. DNA for the CDR3: TGTGCCAGCAGCTTAGGAGAGACGAGGGAGCAGTTCTTC. This chain links TRBV7-2 with TRBJ2-1; D remains ambiguous. Trimming removed 1 base at V and 10 bases at J, with 11 bases between. Germline V gene sequence: CDR1 SGHTA, CDR2 FQGNSA. The CDR3 extends over 13 amino acids.

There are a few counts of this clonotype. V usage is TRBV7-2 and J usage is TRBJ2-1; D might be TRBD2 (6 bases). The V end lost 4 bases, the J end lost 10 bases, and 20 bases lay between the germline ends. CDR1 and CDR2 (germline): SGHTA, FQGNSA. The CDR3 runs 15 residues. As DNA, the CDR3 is TGTGCCAGCAGCTCATCCGGGACTGGCGGCCGGGAGCAGTTCTTC. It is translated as CASSSSGTGGREQFF.

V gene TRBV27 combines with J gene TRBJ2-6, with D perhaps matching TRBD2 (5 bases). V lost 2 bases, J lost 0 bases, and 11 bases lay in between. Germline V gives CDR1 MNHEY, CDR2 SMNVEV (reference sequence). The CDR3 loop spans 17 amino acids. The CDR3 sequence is CASSLEGFPSGANVLTF. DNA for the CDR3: TGTGCCAGCAGTTTAGAGGGATTCCCCTCTGGGGCCAACGTCCTGACTTTC.

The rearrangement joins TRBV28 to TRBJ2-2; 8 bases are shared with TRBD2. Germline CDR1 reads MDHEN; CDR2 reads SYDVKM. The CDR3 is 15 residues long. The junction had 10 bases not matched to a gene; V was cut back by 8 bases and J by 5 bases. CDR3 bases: TGTGCCAGCGGGTCCGGGGGGGCCGGGACCGGGGAGCTGTTTTTT. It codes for CASGSGGAGTGELFF.